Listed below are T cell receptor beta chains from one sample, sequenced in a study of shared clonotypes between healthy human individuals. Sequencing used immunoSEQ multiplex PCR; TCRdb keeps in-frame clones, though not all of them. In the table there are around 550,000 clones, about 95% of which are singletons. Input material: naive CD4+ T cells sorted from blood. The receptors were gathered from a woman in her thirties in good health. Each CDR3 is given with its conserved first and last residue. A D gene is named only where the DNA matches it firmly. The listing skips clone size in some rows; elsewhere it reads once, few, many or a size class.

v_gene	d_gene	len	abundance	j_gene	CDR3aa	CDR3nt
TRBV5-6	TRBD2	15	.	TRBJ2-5	CASSLRLAGGETQYF	TGTGCCAGCAGCTTGAGACTAGCGGGTGGGGAGACCCAGTACTTC
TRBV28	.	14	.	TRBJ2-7	CASRSDGRGNEQYF	TGTGCCAGCAGATCGGACGGACGAGGGAACGAGCAGTACTTC
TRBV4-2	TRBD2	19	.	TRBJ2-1	CASSPSLAGGQSSYNEQFF	TGTGCCAGCAGCCCTTCACTAGCGGGAGGCCAGAGCTCCTACAATGAGCAGTTCTTC
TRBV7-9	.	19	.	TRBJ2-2	CASSLRRAGSFANTGELFF	TGTGCCAGCAGCTTAAGGAGGGCGGGAAGCTTTGCGAACACCGGGGAGCTGTTTTTT
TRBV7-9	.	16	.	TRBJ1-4	CASSLNTGSANEKLFF	TGTGCCAGCAGCCTAAACACAGGGTCCGCTAATGAAAAACTGTTTTTT
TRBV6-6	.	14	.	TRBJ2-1	CASSAGQSYNEQFF	TGTGCCAGCTCAGCGGGACAAAGCTACAATGAGCAGTTCTTC
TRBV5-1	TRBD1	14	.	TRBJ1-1	CASSWDSMNTEAFF	TGCGCCAGCAGTTGGGACAGTATGAACACTGAAGCTTTCTTT
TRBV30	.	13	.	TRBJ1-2	CACRLQANYGYTF	TGTGCCTGTCGACTGCAAGCTAACTATGGCTACACCTTC
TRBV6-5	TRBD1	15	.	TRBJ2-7	CASRPQGTGTPEQYF	TGTGCCAGCAGGCCACAGGGGACCGGAACCCCCGAGCAGTACTTC
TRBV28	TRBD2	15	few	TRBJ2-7	CASSLASGSSYEQYF	TGTGCCAGCAGTTTGGCTAGCGGGAGTTCCTACGAGCAGTACTTC
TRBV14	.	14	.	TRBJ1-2	CASSQVSRLDGYTF	TGTGCCAGCAGCCAAGTCAGCAGGCTAGATGGCTACACCTTC
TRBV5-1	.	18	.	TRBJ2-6	CASSLWGVGIPGANVLTF	TGCGCCAGCAGCTTGTGGGGGGTAGGAATCCCTGGGGCCAACGTCCTGACTTTC